This T cell receptor beta chain was recovered during a study of memory CD4+ T cells and cytomegalovirus serostatus. In the study overall: Donors were healthy Belgian adults, 9 or 10 CMV seropositive and 20 to 25 seronegative.

About this clone: The antigen is not known.

The sort gate was single viable CD3+CD4+CD8-CD45RO+ cells for memory CD4+ T cells. After thawing, CD4+ T cells were positively selected. Study observations and caveats: A US-trained random forest predicted CMV serostatus with median AUC around 0.92.

The V and J ends lost 0 bases and 0 bases respectively, with 6 bases between them. In germline, CDR1 is SGHRS, CDR2 YFSETQ. The CDR3 sequence is 14 residues long. Produced via immunoSEQ multiplex PCR; TCRdb's table is partial and in-frame only. The repertoire holds 55,000 to 65,000 clones, less than 85% seen once, with around 0.5% in the top ten. The chain links TRBV5-1 to TRBJ1-2; D not resolved. This sequence originates from an adult in good health and CMV-seronegative. Some clones in this sample may be carry-over from other donors' samples. The sequencing input was memory CD4+ T cells from blood. The CDR3: CASSLDSSNYGYTF. In DNA, the CDR3 is TGCGCCAGCAGCTTGGATTCCTCTAACTATGGCTACACCTTC.